The T cell receptor beta chain described here comes from a study of control samples from healthy donors and cancer patients. Only in-frame clones appear in the TCRdb table, and some are missing; sequencing was by immunoSEQ multiplex PCR. Of 110,000 or so clones in the sample, 90% were seen once. The CDR3 consists of 13 residues. Germline CDR1 is SGDLS and CDR2 is YYNGEE. V lost 3 bases and J lost 2, with 9 bases in between. The receptor was isolated from a human donor in good health. The donor label of this sample is uncertain. The V gene is TRBV9, the J gene TRBJ2-7; the D gene is possibly TRBD1 (5 bases). Sequenced sample: blood. The CDR3 DNA reads as TGTGCCAGCAGCGAAACAGGAGCCTACGAGCAGTACTTC. It is translated as CASSETGAYEQYF.